The source of this T cell receptor (beta chain) is a study of radiotherapy plus CTLA-4 blockade in lung cancer. Study overall: Disease control was present in 31% of patients, and objective responses in under 20%.

Per germline, CDR1 SGHRS and CDR2 YFSETQ. Trimming removed 2 bases from V and 11 bases from J; junction bases left unmatched: 12. This CDR3 has 14 amino acids. Some clones are missing from TCRdb's copy, which holds only in-frame ones; the method was immunoSEQ multiplex PCR. The table has under 35,000 clones, roughly 70% seen once. Sequences were derived from peripheral blood, sampled from a patient treated with radiotherapy plus ipilimumab. The sequence was collected from a human donor with non-small cell lung cancer whose response to radiotherapy plus ipilimumab could not be evaluated. The chain employs TRBV5-1 and TRBJ1-2; 7 bases fit TRBD1. CDR3 DNA: TGCGCCAGCAGCTTCGAGAAGGGGGCTAGTGGGTACACCTTC. It yields the protein CASSFEKGASGYTF.